This T cell receptor (beta chain) appears in the sequencing data of a study of blood T cell repertoires in COVID-19. Study as a whole: The origin of the acute and convalescent COVID-19 samples was the United States, Italy and Spain.

In Seattle, patients joined the study during active infection and were tracked longitudinally. The repertoire was sequenced with immunoSEQ multiplex PCR; TCRdb's copy has only in-frame clones and lacks some. The sample yields approximately 330,000 clones, over 80% seen once. Germline V gene data show CDR1 as SGHTA and CDR2 as FQGNSA. Trimming at V came to 5 bases and at J to 1 base, leaving 12 bases not matched to a gene. This CDR3 has 18 amino acids. The clonotype originates from a man aged 25-45 years with COVID-19, enrolled during active disease. Source material: peripheral blood. The J gene is TRBJ2-3, the V gene TRBV7-2; 10 bases agree with TRBD2. This CDR3 is CASSPQISSGGRTDTQYF. CDR3 DNA: TGTGCCAGCAGCCCACAGATTTCTAGCGGGGGCCGCACAGATACGCAGTATTTT.